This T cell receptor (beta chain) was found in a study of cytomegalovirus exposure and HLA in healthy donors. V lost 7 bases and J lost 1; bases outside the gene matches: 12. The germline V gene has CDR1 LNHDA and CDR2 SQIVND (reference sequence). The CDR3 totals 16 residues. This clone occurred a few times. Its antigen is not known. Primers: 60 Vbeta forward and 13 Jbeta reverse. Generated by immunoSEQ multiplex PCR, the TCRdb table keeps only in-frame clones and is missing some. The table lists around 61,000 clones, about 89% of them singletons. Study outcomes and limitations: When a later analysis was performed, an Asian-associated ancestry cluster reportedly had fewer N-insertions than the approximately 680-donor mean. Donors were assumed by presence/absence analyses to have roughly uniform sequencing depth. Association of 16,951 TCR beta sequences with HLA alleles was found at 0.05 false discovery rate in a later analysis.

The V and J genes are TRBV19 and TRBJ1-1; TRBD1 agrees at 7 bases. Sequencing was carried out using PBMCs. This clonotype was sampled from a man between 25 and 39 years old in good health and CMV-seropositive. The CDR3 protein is CASTHEGGARNTEAFF. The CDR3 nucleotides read TGTGCCAGTACCCATGAAGGGGGCGCGAGGAACACTGAAGCTTTCTTT.